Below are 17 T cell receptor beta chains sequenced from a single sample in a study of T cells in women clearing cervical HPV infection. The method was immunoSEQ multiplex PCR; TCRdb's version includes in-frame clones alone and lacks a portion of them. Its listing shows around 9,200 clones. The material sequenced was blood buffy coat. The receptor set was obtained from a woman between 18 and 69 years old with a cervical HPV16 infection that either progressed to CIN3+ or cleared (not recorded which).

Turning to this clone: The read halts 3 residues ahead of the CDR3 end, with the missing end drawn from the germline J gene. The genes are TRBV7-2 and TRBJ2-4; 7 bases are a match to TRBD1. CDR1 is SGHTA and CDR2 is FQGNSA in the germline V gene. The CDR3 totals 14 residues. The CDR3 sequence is CASSLRDRNYGQYF. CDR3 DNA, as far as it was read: TGTGCCAGCAGCTTACGGGACAGAAACTATGGT.

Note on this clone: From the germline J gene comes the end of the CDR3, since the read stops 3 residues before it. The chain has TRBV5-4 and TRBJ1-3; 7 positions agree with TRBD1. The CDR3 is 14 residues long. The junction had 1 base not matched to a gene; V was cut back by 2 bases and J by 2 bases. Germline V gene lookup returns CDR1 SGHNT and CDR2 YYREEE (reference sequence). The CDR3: CASSLQGTGNTIYF. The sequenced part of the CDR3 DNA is TGTGCCAGCAGCTTACAGGGGACTGGAAACACC.

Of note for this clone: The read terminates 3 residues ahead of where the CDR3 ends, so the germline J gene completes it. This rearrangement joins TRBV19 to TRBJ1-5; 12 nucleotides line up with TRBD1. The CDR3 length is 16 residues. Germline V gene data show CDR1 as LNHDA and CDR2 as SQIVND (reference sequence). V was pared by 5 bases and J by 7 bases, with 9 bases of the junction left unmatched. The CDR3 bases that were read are TGTGCCAGTAGTTTTCCGGGACAGGGGGCTGGGCAGCCC. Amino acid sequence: CASSFPGQGAGQP. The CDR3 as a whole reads CASSFPGQGAGQPQHF.

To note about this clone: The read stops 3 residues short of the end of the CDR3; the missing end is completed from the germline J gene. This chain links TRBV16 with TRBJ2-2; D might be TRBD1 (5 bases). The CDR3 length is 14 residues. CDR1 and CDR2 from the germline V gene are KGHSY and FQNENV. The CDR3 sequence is CASSLGAGANVLFF. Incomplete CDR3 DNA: TGTGCCAGCAGCTTAGGGGCTGGGGCCAACGTG.

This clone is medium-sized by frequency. The sequenced part of the CDR3 DNA is TGTGCCAGCAGCCCCGACGCGGGGGGCACAGATACG. Residues: CASSPDAGGTDT. The whole CDR3 reads CASSPDAGGTDTQYF. The chain joins TRBV7-2 to TRBJ2-3, with 7 bases that match TRBD2. Read sequence stops 3 residues before the CDR3 end, and the germline J gene provides the missing end. V lost 5 bases to trimming and J lost 1 base; unmatched junction nucleotides: 6. Germline values: CDR1 SGHTA, CDR2 FQGNSA. There are 15 residues in the CDR3.

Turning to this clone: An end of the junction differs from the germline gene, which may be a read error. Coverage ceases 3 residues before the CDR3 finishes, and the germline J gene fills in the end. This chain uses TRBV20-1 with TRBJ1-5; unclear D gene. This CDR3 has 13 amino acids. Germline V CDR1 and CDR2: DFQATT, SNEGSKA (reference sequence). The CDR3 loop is CSARDVGNQPQHF. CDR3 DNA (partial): TGCAGTGCCAGAGACGTTGGCAATCAGCCC.

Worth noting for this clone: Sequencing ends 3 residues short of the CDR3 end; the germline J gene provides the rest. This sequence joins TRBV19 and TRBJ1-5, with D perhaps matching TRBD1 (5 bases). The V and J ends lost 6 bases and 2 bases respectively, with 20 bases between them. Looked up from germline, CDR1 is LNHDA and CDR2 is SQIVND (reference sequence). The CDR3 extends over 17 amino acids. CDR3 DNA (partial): TGTGCCAGTAGGACGGGTTGGACAATTGTGGGCAATCAGCCC. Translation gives CASRTGWTIVGNQP. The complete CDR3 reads CASRTGWTIVGNQPQHF. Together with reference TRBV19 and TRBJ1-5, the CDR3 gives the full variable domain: DGGITQSPKYLFRKEGQNVTLSCEQNLNHDAMYWYRQDPGQGLRLIYYSQIVNDFQKGDIAEGYSVSREKKESFPLTVTSAQKNPTAFYLCASRTGWTIVGNQPQHFGDGTRLSIL.

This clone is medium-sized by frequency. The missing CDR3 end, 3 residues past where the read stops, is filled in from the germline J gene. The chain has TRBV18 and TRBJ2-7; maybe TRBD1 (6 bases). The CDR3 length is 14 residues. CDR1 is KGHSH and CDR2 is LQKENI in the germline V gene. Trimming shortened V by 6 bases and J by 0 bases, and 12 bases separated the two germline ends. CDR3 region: CASSIRGSSYEQYF. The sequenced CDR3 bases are TGTGCCAGCTCGATCAGGGGAAGCTCCTACGAG.

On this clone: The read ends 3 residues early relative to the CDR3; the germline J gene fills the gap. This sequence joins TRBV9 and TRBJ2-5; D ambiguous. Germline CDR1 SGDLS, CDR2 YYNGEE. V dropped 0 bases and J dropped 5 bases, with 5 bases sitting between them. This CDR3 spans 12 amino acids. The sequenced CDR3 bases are TGTGCCAGCAGCGTAGTCGGTGAGACC. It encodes CASSVVGET. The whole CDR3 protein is CASSVVGETQYF.

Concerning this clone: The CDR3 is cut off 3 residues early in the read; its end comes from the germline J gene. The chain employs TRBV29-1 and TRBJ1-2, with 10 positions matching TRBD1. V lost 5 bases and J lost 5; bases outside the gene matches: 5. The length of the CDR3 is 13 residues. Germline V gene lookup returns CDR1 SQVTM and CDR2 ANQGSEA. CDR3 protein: CSVNPGQGYGYTF. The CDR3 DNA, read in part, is TGCAGCGTTAATCCGGGACAGGGGTATGGC.

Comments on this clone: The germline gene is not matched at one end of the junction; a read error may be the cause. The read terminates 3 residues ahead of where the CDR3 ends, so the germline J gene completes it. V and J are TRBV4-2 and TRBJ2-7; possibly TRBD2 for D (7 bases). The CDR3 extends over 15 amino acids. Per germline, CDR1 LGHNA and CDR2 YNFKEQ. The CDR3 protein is CASSQVGGATYEQYF. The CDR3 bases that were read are TGCGCCAGCAGCCAAGTGGGGGGGGCGACCTACGAG.

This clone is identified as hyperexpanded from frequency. The covered CDR3 bases are TGTGCCAGCAGCCTAGGGGGGGCGGGGGACCAGGGCTTCAATGAG. It specifies CASSLGGAGDQGFNE. The whole CDR3 region reads CASSLGGAGDQGFNEQFF. The chain employs TRBV7-8 and TRBJ2-1; weak D call: TRBD2 (7 bases). The read terminates 3 residues ahead of where the CDR3 ends, so the germline J gene completes it. Trimming removed 5 bases from V and 6 bases from J, with 26 bases in between. From germline, CDR1 is SGHVS and CDR2 FQNEAQ. The CDR3 loop spans 18 amino acids.

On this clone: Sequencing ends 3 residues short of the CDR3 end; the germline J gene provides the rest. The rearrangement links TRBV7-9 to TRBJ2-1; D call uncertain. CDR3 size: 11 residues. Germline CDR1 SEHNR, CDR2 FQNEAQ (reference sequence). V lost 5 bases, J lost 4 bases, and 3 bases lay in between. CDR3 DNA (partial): TGTGCCAGCAGCACTTACAATGAG. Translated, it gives CASSTYNE. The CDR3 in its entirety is CASSTYNEQFF.

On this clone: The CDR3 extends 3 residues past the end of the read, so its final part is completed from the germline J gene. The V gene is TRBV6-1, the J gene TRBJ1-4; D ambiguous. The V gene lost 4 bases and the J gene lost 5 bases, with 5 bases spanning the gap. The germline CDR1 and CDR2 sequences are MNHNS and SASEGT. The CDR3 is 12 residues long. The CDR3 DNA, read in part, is TGTGCCAGCAGTGGTAGAAATGAAAAA. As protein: CASSGRNEK. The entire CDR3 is CASSGRNEKLFF.

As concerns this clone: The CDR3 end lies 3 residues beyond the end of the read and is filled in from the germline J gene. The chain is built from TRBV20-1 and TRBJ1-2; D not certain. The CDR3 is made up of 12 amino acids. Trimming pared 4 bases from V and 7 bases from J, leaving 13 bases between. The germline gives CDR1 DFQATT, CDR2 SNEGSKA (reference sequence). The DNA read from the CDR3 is TGCAGTGCTACGGGTACCTCCTCTGGC. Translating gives CSATGTSSG. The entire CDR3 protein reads CSATGTSSGYTF.

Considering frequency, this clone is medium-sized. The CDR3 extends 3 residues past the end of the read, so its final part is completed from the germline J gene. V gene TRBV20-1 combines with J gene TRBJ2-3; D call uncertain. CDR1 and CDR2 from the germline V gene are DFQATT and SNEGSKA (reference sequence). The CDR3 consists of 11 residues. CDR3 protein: CSAMSQETQYF. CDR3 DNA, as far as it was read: TGCAGTGCTATGTCACAAGAGACG.

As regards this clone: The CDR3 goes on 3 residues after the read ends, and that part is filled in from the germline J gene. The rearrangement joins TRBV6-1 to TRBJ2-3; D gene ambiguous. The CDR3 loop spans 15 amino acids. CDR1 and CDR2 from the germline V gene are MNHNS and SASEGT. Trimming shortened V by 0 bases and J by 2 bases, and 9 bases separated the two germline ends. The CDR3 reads CASSEARRNTDTQYF. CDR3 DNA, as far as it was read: TGTGCCAGCAGTGAAGCGAGGCGGAACACAGATACG.